Presented here are 3 T cell receptor beta chains from one specimen sequenced in a study of immune evolution from preneoplasia to lung adenocarcinoma. The assay was immunoSEQ multiplex PCR, and TCRdb's table has in-frame clones only and misses some. The table includes just over 4,000 clones, about 82% detected once. Sequenced sample: FFPE minimally invasive lung adenocarcinoma tissue. All receptors derive from a person between 70 and 80 years old with lung adenocarcinoma.

The V and J genes are TRBV4-1 and TRBJ1-1; D ambiguous. Trimming shortened V by 0 bases and J by 3 bases, and 11 bases separated the two germline ends. The CDR3 has 15 residues. Germline-derived CDR1 and CDR2 are MGHRA and YSYEKL. CDR3 nucleotides: TGCGCCAGCAGCCAAGAGGGAAGAACGGACACTGAAGCTTTCTTT. Translated: CASSQEGRTDTEAFF.

The J gene is TRBJ1-2, the V gene TRBV11-2, with D perhaps TRBD1 (5 bases). CDR3 length equals 15 residues. Germline CDR1 reads SGHAT; CDR2 reads FQNNGV. The V and J ends lost 0 bases and 0 bases respectively, with 8 bases between them. The CDR3: CASSLEGAANYGYTF. CDR3 bases: TGTGCCAGCAGCTTAGAAGGGGCGGCTAACTATGGCTACACCTTC.

The chain employs TRBV29-1 and TRBJ2-5, with D hard to call. The CDR3 sequence is 10 residues long. CDR1 is SQVTM, CDR2 ANQGSEA, per germline. V shed 6 bases and J shed 4 bases, with 6 bases lying between them. This CDR3 is CSVAPETQYF. DNA for the CDR3: TGCAGCGTCGCACCAGAGACCCAGTACTTC.